There are a few counts of the clone carrying this T cell receptor beta chain. The antigen remains undetermined. This sample is drawn from a study of shared clonotypes between healthy human individuals. The assay was carried out at the deep level. Only in-frame clones appear in the TCRdb table, and some are missing; sequencing was by immunoSEQ multiplex PCR. The sample has approximately 100,000 clones, 68% seen once. CDR3 size: 14 residues. Per the germline V gene, CDR1 is SEHNR and CDR2 is FQNEAQ (reference sequence). Trimming left V 1 base short and J 4 bases short, with 8 bases between. General study findings and limits: Generally, naive subsets came out with larger estimated richness than memory subsets. Four donors shared approximately 5% of their naive CD4 clonotypes.

The sample was memory CD8+ T cells sorted from blood. Specified subset: CD45RO+ cells pooled with CCR7-negative TemRA cells. The TCR sequence derives from a woman in her thirties in good health. The V and J genes are TRBV7-9 and TRBJ2-1; no firm D call. CDR3 nucleotides: TGTGCCAGCAGCTTAGAAGGGATATACAATGAGCAGTTCTTC. Its translation is CASSLEGIYNEQFF.